The source of this TCR beta chain is a study of blood T cell repertoires in COVID-19. Study-wide context: T cells, B-cell-depleted T cells, or PBMCs supplied cDNA or gDNA.

In the authors' workflow: Researchers report that nucleated cell counts were estimated from reference gene primer amplification. TCRdb keeps only in-frame clones here, not all; method: immunoSEQ multiplex PCR. V and J calls and clone size follow that table, whereas D and trimming were derived from the DNA. This table holds under 150,000 clones, roughly 69% found once. The CDR3 has 15 amino acids. Trimming took 6 bases from V and 5 from J, leaving 19 bases between them. Germline CDR1 and CDR2: MNHEY and SVGAGI. Material for sequencing was peripheral blood. The TCR comes from a woman between 65 and 79 years old with acute or convalescent COVID-19. J is TRBJ1-1 and V is TRBV6-5; perhaps TRBD1 as D (5 bases). CDR3 nucleotides: TGTGCCAGCAGGAGCACAGGCTCTCCAAGAACTGAAGCTTTCTTT. Its protein is CASRSTGSPRTEAFF.